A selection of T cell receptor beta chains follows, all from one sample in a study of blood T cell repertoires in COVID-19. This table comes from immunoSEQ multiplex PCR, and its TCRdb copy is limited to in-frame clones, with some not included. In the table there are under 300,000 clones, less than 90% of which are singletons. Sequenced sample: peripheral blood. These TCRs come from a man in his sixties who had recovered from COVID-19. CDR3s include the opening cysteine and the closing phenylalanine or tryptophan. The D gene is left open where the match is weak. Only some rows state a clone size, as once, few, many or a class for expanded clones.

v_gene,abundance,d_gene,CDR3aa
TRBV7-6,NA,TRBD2,CASSLGRASGSQSSYEQYF
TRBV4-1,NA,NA,CASSLRQNEKLFF
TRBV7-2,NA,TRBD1,CASSLGPGQAGYGYTF
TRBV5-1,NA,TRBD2,CASSLAGGTSSYEQYF
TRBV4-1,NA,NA,CASSPTALNTEAFF
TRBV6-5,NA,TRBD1,CASSSGTGVVAQPQHF
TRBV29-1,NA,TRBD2,CSVQQLAGGADTQYF
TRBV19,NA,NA,CASSPGTLDPSGANVLTF
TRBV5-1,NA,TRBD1,CASSLRDRLVATNEKLFF
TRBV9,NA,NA,CASSARTAGNEKLFF
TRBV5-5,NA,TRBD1,CASSAQTGGRGSGANVLTF
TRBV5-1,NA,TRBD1,CASREGQGRSYNEQFF
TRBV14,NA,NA,CASSQGKRATDTQYF
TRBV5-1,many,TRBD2,CASKKREAEDEQFF
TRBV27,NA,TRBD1,CASSLRQGADTQYF
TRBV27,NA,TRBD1,CASKRGQVGNQPQHF
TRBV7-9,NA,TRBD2,CASTVLAGGPSEQFF
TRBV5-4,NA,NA,CASSAGQLGEQFF
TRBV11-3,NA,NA,CASSLCPMRPAHSYNSPLHF
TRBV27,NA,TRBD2,CASSSSGGPTDTQYF
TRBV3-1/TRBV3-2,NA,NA,CASSRARTYEQYF
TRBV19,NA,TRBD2,CASSRERGIQETQYF
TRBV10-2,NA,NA,CASSQGGGGYTF
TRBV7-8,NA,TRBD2,CASSSYKWLAGRQETQYF
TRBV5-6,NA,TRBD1,CASSLDRGPNTGELFF
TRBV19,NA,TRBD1,CASSLGQGVYEQYF
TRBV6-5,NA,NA,CASSYTRNTGTEAFF
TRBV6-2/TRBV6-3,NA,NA,CASSTTVGTRTKRPSYEQYF
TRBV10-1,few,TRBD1,CASSDGGQGASGNTIYF
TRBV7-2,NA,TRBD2,CASSLTSGTDTQYF
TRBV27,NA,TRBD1,CATLTGTGRMFF
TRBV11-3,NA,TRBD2,CASSLDLAGGPNEQFF
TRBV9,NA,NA,CASSVGDTSGETQYF
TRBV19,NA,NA,CASSILWRRGDQPQHF
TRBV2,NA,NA,CASNPRPGGETQYF
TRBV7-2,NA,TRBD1,CASSFQQGVAGELFF
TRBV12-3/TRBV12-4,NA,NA,CASRSGKNTEAFF
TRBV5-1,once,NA,CASSVRGNDMNTEAFF